This T cell receptor (beta chain) originates from a study of a mutant IDH1 vaccine in newly diagnosed glioma. Study-wide background: Treated patients comprised approximately 60% males and approximately 38% females, mean age approximately 42 years.

This CDR3 comprises 16 residues. Unmatched junction bases numbered 16, after V lost 4 bases and J lost 6 bases. The germline CDR1 and CDR2 sequences are SGHRS and YFSETQ. Described time point: baseline, week 1 (first vaccination visit). Treatment in this sample: pre-vaccination baseline after standard-of-care therapy. The method was immunoSEQ multiplex PCR; TCRdb's version includes in-frame clones alone and lacks a portion of them. The data show about 88,000 clones, about four fifths seen once. Here the sequenced sample was PBMCs, taken from a glioma patient treated with radiotherapy, temozolomide or both. The V call is TRBV5-1, the J call TRBJ2-7, with 7 nucleotides matching TRBD1. This TCR was sampled from a man aged 35-49 years with glioma. Some clones in this sample may be carry-over from other donors' samples. CDR3 sequence reads: CASSQAVGGAAFEQYF. The DNA for the CDR3 is TGCGCCAGCAGCCAGGCCGTAGGGGGCGCAGCTTTCGAGCAGTACTTC.